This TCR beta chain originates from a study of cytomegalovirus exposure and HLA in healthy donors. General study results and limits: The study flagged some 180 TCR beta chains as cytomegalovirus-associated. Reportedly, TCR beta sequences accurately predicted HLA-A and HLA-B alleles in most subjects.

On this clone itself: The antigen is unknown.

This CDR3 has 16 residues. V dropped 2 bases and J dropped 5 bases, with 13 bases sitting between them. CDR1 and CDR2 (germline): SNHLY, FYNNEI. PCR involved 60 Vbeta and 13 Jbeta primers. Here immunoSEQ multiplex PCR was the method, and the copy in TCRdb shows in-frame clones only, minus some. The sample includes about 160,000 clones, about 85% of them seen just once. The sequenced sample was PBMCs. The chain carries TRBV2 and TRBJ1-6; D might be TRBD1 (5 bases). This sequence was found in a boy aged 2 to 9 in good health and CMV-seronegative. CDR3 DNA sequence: TGTGCCAGCAGTGAAATAACGACAGTGAATAATTCACCCCTCCACTTT. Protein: CASSEITTVNNSPLHF.